The 28 T cell receptor beta chains presented below share a single source sample, sequenced in a study of regulatory T cells in long-lasting Graves disease (dated by TCRdb to 2020 to 2022). Libraries were constructed by multiplex PCR. TCRdb names Illumina HiSeq 4000 as the instrument used. CDR3 regions were amplified by Arm-PCR with iRepertoire HTBI primers to construct TCR beta libraries. TCRdb itself trimmed the public reads at Q25 with fastp, ran MiXCR and retained productive beta chains. Merged by CDR3 protein, the rows form single entries marked with the most common genes and DNA. This sample gives 400,000 to 500,000 distinct CDR3 sequences in total; about 15% of them show up just once. Approximately 22% of the sample rests with the top ten. This sample's time point label indicates: newly diagnosed GD, antithyroid drugs for less than 3 months. For both TCR sequencing and RNA sequencing, RNA was extracted from PBMCs in TRIzol.

These data also featured in a second study, about T cells in Graves' hyperthyroidism and ophthalmopathy.

The sample here was peripheral blood mononuclear cells (PBMCs), taken at new diagnosis, from a patient treated with antithyroid drugs. The origin of the receptors is a woman aged 18-29 years with Graves disease. Donor details come from another sample of the same person, matched by shared clones.

The chain employs TRBV14 and TRBJ2-1, with 11 bases fitting TRBD2. The length of the CDR3 is 16 residues. Germline-derived CDR1 and CDR2 are SGHDN and FVKESK. The trim removed 1 base at V and 4 bases at J, leaving 3 bases unmatched. CDR3 in DNA: TGTGCCAGCAGCCAAGTACTAGCGGGAGCGTACAATGAGCAGTTCTTC. Residues: CASSQVLAGAYNEQFF.

This chain links TRBV4-2 with TRBJ2-3, with 7 bases lining up with TRBD2. V trimming: 0 bases; J trimming: 1 base; junction bases outside the gene matches: 7. Germline CDR1 LGHNA, CDR2 YNFKEQ. The CDR3 length is 17 residues. The CDR3 coding sequence is TGTGCCAGCAGCCAAGATCGCCTGCTAGCGGGCACAGATACGCAGTATTTT. Its translation: CASSQDRLLAGTDTQYF.

This clonotype was seen a few times. This rearrangement joins TRBV29-1 to TRBJ1-1, with D hard to call. V was clipped by 3 bases and J by 7 bases, with 9 bases between them. This CDR3 spans 11 amino acids. The germline CDR1 and CDR2 sequences are SQVTM and ANQGSEA. The CDR3 DNA follows: TGCAGCGTTGATCGCCAGGTTGAAGCTTTCTTT. Translating it yields CSVDRQVEAFF.

This clonotype has at least ten counts. This rearrangement joins TRBV11-2 to TRBJ1-6; D possibly corresponds to TRBD1 (5 bases). The germline CDR1 and CDR2 sequences are SGHAT and FQNNGV. V lost 5 bases, J lost 13 bases, and 12 bases lay in between. The CDR3 sequence is 12 residues long. The CDR3 bases are TGTGCCAGCAGCCCGCAGGGTTTGCCCCTCCACTTT. Encoded protein: CASSPQGLPLHF.

Many counts were recorded for this clonotype. One end of the junction does not line up with germline, which may come from a read error. The rearrangement joins TRBV6-2 or TRBV6-3 to TRBJ2-7, with D uncertain. Germline CDR1 is MNHEY and CDR2 is SVGEGT. The CDR3 is 13 amino acids. CDR3 bases: TGTGCCAGCAGTGCCACCCTCAGTTACGGGCAGTACTTC. Protein product: CASSATLSYGQYF.

This clonotype was counted at least ten times. The chain recombines TRBV12-3 or TRBV12-4 with TRBJ2-7; D call uncertain. This CDR3 is built from 15 residues. V was pared by 7 bases and J by 4 bases, with 20 bases between. The CDR3 reads CASTKSGRVDYEQYF. The CDR3 nucleotides read TGTGCCAGCACCAAATCCGGACGCGTGGATTACGAGCAGTACTTC.

This clonotype was observed many times. The chain uses TRBV6-2 or TRBV6-3 and TRBJ2-1; perhaps D is TRBD1 or TRBD2 (6 bases each). Trimming cost V 2 bases and J 6 bases, with 11 bases left between them. The germline gives CDR1 MNHEY, CDR2 SVGEGT. The CDR3 has 14 amino acids. Written as DNA, the CDR3 is TGTGCCAGCAGTTACGGGGGGCCGTCCAATGAGCAGTTCTTC. This sequence encodes CASSYGGPSNEQFF.

This clonotype was counted ten times or more. The gene calls are TRBV3-1 and TRBJ2-1; 12 nucleotides align to TRBD2. Germline CDR1 is LGHDT and CDR2 is YNNKEL (reference sequence). V lost 1 base to trimming and J lost 1 base; unmatched junction nucleotides: 8. The CDR3 loop spans 19 amino acids. CDR3 nucleotide sequence: TGTGCCAGCAGCCAAGTCAGGGCTAGCGGGAGGGGTTCCTACAATGAGCAGTTCTTC. Its protein product is CASSQVRASGRGSYNEQFF.

This clonotype was seen many times. This chain connects TRBV7-9 to TRBJ2-3; tentative D call: TRBD1 (6 bases). V gave up 6 bases and J gave up 3 bases, with 19 bases separating them. CDR1 and CDR2 (germline): SEHNR, FQNEAQ (reference sequence). The CDR3 runs to 16 residues. CDR3 DNA: TGTGCCAGCAGTCAAACCGGGACACGGACTACAGATACGCAGTATTTT. Translating gives CASSQTGTRTTDTQYF.

V usage is TRBV19 and J usage is TRBJ2-7; the match to TRBD1 covers 9 bases. The germline V gene encodes CDR1 LNHDA and CDR2 SQIVND (reference sequence). The V segment lost 4 bases and the J segment 6 bases; nucleotides outside the gene matches: 7. This CDR3 is built from 14 residues. The CDR3 bases are TGTGCCAGTAGTACGTGGGACAGGGCGGGCGAGCAGTACTTC. Translating it yields CASSTWDRAGEQYF.

There are many counts of this clonotype. The rearrangement links TRBV18 to TRBJ1-2, with 8 bases lining up with TRBD1. V shed 3 bases and J 0 bases; nucleotides not matched to a gene: 9. CDR1 and CDR2 (germline): KGHSH, LQKENI. This CDR3 has 17 residues. CDR3 bases: TGTGCCAGCTCACCCGGACAGGGTCCCCCATCTAACTATGGCTACACCTTC. Its translation: CASSPGQGPPSNYGYTF.

At least ten counts were recorded for this clonotype. In nucleotides, the CDR3 is TGTGCCAGCAGCTTAAACCTAGGGAGTGTAGATACGCAGTATTTT. This encodes CASSLNLGSVDTQYF. This chain joins TRBV7-9 and TRBJ2-3; weak D call: TRBD2 (5 bases). This CDR3 has 15 amino acids. The germline gives CDR1 SEHNR, CDR2 FQNEAQ (reference sequence). The germline V and J ends were trimmed by 2 bases and 5 bases, with 14 bases remaining between them.

This clonotype was detected a few times. The rearrangement links TRBV18 to TRBJ2-5, with TRBD2 identical over 12 bases. V dropped 1 base and J dropped 2; count of bases not matched to a gene: 8. Germline CDR1 reads KGHSH; CDR2 reads LQKENI. The CDR3 has 18 residues. The CDR3 nucleotides read TGTGCCAGCTCACCACGGGCTAGCGGGAGGGATCTGCAAGAGACCCAGTACTTC. It encodes CASSPRASGRDLQETQYF.

The gene calls are TRBV5-1 and TRBJ2-1; 7 bases match TRBD2. CDR3 size: 15 residues. V lost 4 bases, J lost 8 bases, and 12 bases stayed unmatched. Germline assignment: CDR1 SGHRS and CDR2 YFSETQ. The CDR3 sequence: CASSVAGANPHEQFF. The DNA for the CDR3 is TGCGCCAGCAGCGTTGCGGGAGCCAACCCCCATGAGCAGTTCTTC. Variable domain in full (rest from reference TRBV5-1 and TRBJ2-1): KAGVTQTPRYLIKTRGQQVTLSCSPISGHRSVSWYQQTPGQGLQFLFEYFSETQRNKGNFPGRFSGRQFSNSRSEMNVSTLELGDSALYLCASSVAGANPHEQFFGPGTRLTVL.

This clonotype was detected ten times or more. The chain links TRBV30 to TRBJ1-3; D not resolved. The CDR3 consists of 13 residues. Trimming took off 6 bases at V and 4 bases at J, with 13 bases between the two ends. CDR1 and CDR2 (germline): GTSNPN, SVGIG (reference sequence). CDR3 nucleotide sequence: TGTGCCTGCCGAGCTGGGCGCGGAAACACCATATATTTT. Its protein is CACRAGRGNTIYF.

The table lists this clonotype with many counts. This sequence joins TRBV6-9 and TRBJ1-1; D unclear. V shed 4 bases and J shed 0 bases, with 9 bases lying between them. Germline assignment: CDR1 MNHGY and CDR2 SVAAGI. This CDR3 region has 14 residues. The chain's CDR3 is CASSWLAMNTEAFF. The CDR3 nucleotides are TGTGCCAGCAGTTGGTTAGCGATGAACACTGAAGCTTTCTTT.

The V gene is TRBV7-6, the J gene TRBJ2-1, with 7 bases matching TRBD2. CDR1 and CDR2 (germline): SGHVS, FNYEAQ. The CDR3 spans 16 residues. The ends lost 2 bases at V and 0 bases at J; junction bases unmatched: 4. The CDR3 coding sequence is TGTGCCAGCAGCTTAACTAGCGATAGCTCCTACAATGAGCAGTTCTTC. Residues: CASSLTSDSSYNEQFF.

V is TRBV10-3 and J is TRBJ2-5, with 7 positions matching TRBD1. The V and J ends lost 6 bases and 3 bases, in that order; junction bases with no gene match: 4. The CDR3 covers 13 residues. CDR1 is ENHRY and CDR2 is SYGVKD in the germline V gene. CDR3 bases: TGTGCCATCAGACCCGACAGGGAAGAGACCCAGTACTTC. Translation gives CAIRPDREETQYF.

The J gene is TRBJ2-1, the V gene TRBV25-1; either TRBD1 or TRBD2 may supply D (5 bases each). Germline CDR1 MGHDK, CDR2 SYGVNS. The CDR3 is made up of 15 amino acids. With 4 bases removed from V and 4 bases from J, the gap between germline ends came to 14 bases. The CDR3 protein is CASSAPGPPYNEQFF. The CDR3 DNA reads TGTGCCAGCAGTGCCCCGGGACCTCCGTACAATGAGCAGTTCTTC.

In its sample, this clonotype was seen many times. V gene TRBV25-1 combines with J gene TRBJ1-1, with D perhaps matching TRBD1 (6 bases). This CDR3 region has 13 residues. The V end was cut by 5 bases, the J end by 1 base, with 8 bases between. Germline V gene lookup returns CDR1 MGHDK and CDR2 SYGVNS. The CDR3 reads CASSQQGNTEAFF. The CDR3 bases are TGTGCCAGCAGTCAACAGGGGAACACTGAAGCTTTCTTT.

Note on this clonotype: This could be a read error, since a much larger clone is one nucleotide away. The V and J genes are TRBV27 and TRBJ2-7; D may be TRBD1 (5 bases). Germline V gene lookup returns CDR1 MNHEY and CDR2 SMNVEV (reference sequence). This CDR3 is 15 amino acids long. Trimming left V 1 base short and J 11 bases short, with 21 bases between. DNA of the CDR3: TGTGCCAGCAGTTTATTGGGGCGGACGGGCCTGGCGGAGTACTTC. It is translated as CASSLLGRTGLAEYF.

The chain employs TRBV27 and TRBJ2-1; 9 nucleotides agree with TRBD2. CDR3 length: 13 amino acids. With V trimmed by 4 bases and J by 9 bases, 4 bases remained unmatched. Germline lookup yields CDR1 MNHEY and CDR2 SMNVEV (reference sequence). As DNA, the CDR3 is TGTGCCAGCAGTTCGGCGGGAGGGGTTGAGCAGTTCTTC. Protein sequence: CASSSAGGVEQFF.

This clonotype was detected a few times. The chain is built from TRBV6-1 and TRBJ2-2; D gene uncertain. The V end was cut by 2 bases, the J end by 5 bases, with 12 bases between. Germline CDR1 MNHNS, CDR2 SASEGT. The CDR3 is made up of 15 amino acids. Here the CDR3 reads CASSEKRGETGELFF. CDR3 DNA sequence: TGTGCCAGCAGTGAAAAAAGAGGAGAGACCGGGGAGCTGTTTTTT.

In this sample, this clonotype turned up a few times. The V call is TRBV9, the J call TRBJ2-7; 11 positions agree with TRBD2. The CDR3 loop spans 15 amino acids. After removal of 5 bases from V and 1 base from J, the junction contained 5 bases not matched to a gene. Germline CDR1 is SGDLS and CDR2 is YYNGEE. CDR3 in amino acids: CASSTGLAESYEQYF. The CDR3 DNA follows: TGTGCCAGCAGTACGGGACTAGCGGAATCCTACGAGCAGTACTTC.

This clonotype was counted ten times or more. The chain joins TRBV10-3 to TRBJ2-7, with 14 bases aligning to TRBD2. The germline gives CDR1 ENHRY, CDR2 SYGVKD. Trimming cost V 6 bases and J 3 bases; bases outside gene matches: 10. The CDR3 loop spans 17 amino acids. CDR3 DNA: TGTGCCATCAGCCTGGGACTAGCGGGAGCCGGCGGCTACGAGCAGTACTTC. It translates to CAISLGLAGAGGYEQYF.

The sample holds many counts of this clonotype. The chain joins TRBV2 to TRBJ1-1, with a tentative D call TRBD1 (5 bases). The CDR3 covers 11 residues. V was cut by 6 bases and J by 8 bases, with 10 bases left in between. The germline V gene encodes CDR1 SNHLY and CDR2 FYNNEI. The chain's CDR3 is CASRDKTEAFF. CDR3 nucleotide sequence: TGTGCCAGCAGGGACAAGACCGAAGCTTTCTTT.

A few counts support this clonotype. V usage is TRBV7-9 and J usage is TRBJ2-7, with no clear D. The CDR3 runs to 12 residues. The germline gives CDR1 SEHNR, CDR2 FQNEAQ (reference sequence). V shed 5 bases and J shed 7 bases, with 12 bases lying between them. DNA of the CDR3: TGTGCCAGCAGCCTCCCGACTCGAGAGCAGTACTTC. Its protein is CASSLPTREQYF.

This clonotype was picked up many times. The chain uses TRBV7-3 and TRBJ2-1; D is uncertain. CDR3 length equals 14 residues. V shed 2 bases and J shed 5 bases, with 10 bases lying between them. In germline, CDR1 is SGHTA, CDR2 FQGTGA. The CDR3 DNA follows: TGTGCCAGCAGCTTAGACGGCGCCAACAATGAGCAGTTCTTC. The encoded protein is CASSLDGANNEQFF. Based on the CDR3 plus reference TRBV7-3 and TRBJ2-1, the full variable domain is GAGVSQTPSNKVTEKGKYVELRCDPISGHTALYWYRQSLGQGPEFLIYFQGTGAADDSGLPNDRFFAVRPEGSVSTLKIQRTERGDSAVYLCASSLDGANNEQFFGPGTRLTVL.